This TCR beta chain was sequenced for a study of blood T cell repertoires in COVID-19. Study-wide background: The origin of the acute and convalescent COVID-19 samples was the United States, Italy and Spain. PBMCs, B-cell-depleted T cells, or T cells were the source of the cDNA or gDNA that made up the material.

There are many counts of this clone. While infection was still active, Seattle patients were enrolled and then followed longitudinally. V lost 6 bases, J lost 6 bases, and 9 bases stayed unmatched. The length of the CDR3 is 15 residues. Per the germline V gene, CDR1 is MGHRA and CDR2 is YSYEKL. Original data processing: Reference gene primer amplification yielded estimated nucleated cell counts. Assay used: immunoSEQ multiplex PCR; TCRdb lists only in-frame clones, some missing. D and trimming were read from the DNA, whereas the V and J calls and clone size are those reported in that table. The table includes about 60,000 clones, around 80% detected once.

The sample taken for sequencing was peripheral blood. The chain recombines TRBV4-1 with TRBJ1-1; 11 nucleotides align to TRBD1. This clonotype was obtained from a man aged 25 to 40 with COVID-19, enrolled during active disease. As DNA, the CDR3 is TGCGCCAGCAGTCAATTCCGGGACAGGGGGGCTGAAGCTTTCTTT. Its translation: CASSQFRDRGAEAFF.